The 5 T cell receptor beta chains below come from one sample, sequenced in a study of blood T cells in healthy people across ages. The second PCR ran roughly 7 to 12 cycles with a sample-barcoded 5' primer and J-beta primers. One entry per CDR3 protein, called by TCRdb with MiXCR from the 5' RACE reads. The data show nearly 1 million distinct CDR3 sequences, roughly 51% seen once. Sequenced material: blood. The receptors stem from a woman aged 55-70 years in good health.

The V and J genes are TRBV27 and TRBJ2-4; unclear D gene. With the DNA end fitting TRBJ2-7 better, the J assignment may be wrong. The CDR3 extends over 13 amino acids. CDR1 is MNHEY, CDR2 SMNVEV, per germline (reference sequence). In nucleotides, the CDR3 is TGTGCCAGCAGTTTAAATAACAGCCCCGAGCAGTACTTC. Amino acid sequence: CASSLNNSPEQYF.

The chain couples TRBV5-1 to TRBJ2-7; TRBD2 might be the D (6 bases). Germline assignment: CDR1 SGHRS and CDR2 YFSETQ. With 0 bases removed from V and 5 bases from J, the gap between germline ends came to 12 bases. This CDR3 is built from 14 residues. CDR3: CASSLALSGNEQYF. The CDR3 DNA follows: TGCGCCAGCAGCTTGGCTCTTAGCGGAAACGAGCAGTACTTC.

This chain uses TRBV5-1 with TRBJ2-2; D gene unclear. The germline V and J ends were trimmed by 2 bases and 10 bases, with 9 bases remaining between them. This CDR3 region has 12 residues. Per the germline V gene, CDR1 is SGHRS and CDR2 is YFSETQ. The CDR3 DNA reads TGCGCCAGCAGCTTCGGTAGTTTGGAGCTGTTTTTT. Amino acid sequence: CASSFGSLELFF.

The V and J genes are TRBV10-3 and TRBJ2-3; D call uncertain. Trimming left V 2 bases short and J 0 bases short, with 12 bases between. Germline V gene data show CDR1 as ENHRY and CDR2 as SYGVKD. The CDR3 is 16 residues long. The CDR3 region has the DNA TGTGCCATCAGTGAGGCGGTAGGCCGGAGCACAGATACGCAGTATTTT. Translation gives CAISEAVGRSTDTQYF.

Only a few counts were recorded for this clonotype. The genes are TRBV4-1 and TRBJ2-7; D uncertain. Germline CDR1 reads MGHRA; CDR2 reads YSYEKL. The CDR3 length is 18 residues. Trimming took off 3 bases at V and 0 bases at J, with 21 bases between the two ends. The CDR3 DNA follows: TGCGCCAGCAGCCATTTGGGTAAAACGAAGGCGATCTCCTACGAGCAGTACTTC. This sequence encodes CASSHLGKTKAISYEQYF.